The clone carrying this TCR beta chain has just a few counts. Its cognate antigen is unknown. This entry comes from a study of response to subunit inactivated influenza vaccine. The CDR3 runs 16 residues. V gave up 5 bases and J gave up 1 base, with 16 bases separating them. Germline loops: CDR1 KGHDR, CDR2 SFDVKD. Study findings and constraints: Seasonal influenza vaccination, on each occasion, was suggested by the authors to recruit few new T cells.

TCRdb reprocessed the RT-PCR reads with MiXCR, giving one entry per CDR3 protein. This sample has approximately 700,000 distinct CDR3 sequences, with approximately 14% found just once. The chain combines TRBV24-1 with TRBJ2-5, with a weak D call TRBD1 (6 bases). Sequenced material: PBMCs from blood, taken less than 15 days before vaccination. The receptor comes from a man aged 50 to 60 who received an inactivated influenza vaccine. The CDR3 DNA reads as TGTGCCACCAGTGCAGGACAGAAAGTTCCCCAAGAGACCCAGTACTTC. Translated, it gives CATSAGQKVPQETQYF.